One TCR beta chain is described in this entry. This entry comes from a study of blood T cell repertoires in COVID-19. Study overall: The analysed material was cDNA or gDNA that came from T cells, B-cell-depleted T cells, or PBMCs.

The CDR3 loop spans 13 amino acids. Germline CDR1 is MNHEY and CDR2 is SVGAGI. Trimming removed 5 bases at V and 1 base at J, with 7 bases between. Per the original methods: Quantification of nucleated cells was approximated via reference gene primer amplification. TCRdb's copy holds only in-frame clones and misses some; the assay was immunoSEQ multiplex PCR. The V and J calls and clone size were taken over from that table, and D and trimming were inferred from the DNA. The table records roughly 130,000 clones, 84% of them present only once. Sequenced sample: PBMCs or T cells enriched from blood (not recorded which). V usage is TRBV6-5 and J usage is TRBJ2-3; D not resolved. The sequence was obtained from a man aged 35-49 years with acute COVID-19. This CDR3 reads CASSRTRTDTQYF. The DNA for the CDR3 is TGTGCCAGCAGTCGAACACGCACAGATACGCAGTATTTT.